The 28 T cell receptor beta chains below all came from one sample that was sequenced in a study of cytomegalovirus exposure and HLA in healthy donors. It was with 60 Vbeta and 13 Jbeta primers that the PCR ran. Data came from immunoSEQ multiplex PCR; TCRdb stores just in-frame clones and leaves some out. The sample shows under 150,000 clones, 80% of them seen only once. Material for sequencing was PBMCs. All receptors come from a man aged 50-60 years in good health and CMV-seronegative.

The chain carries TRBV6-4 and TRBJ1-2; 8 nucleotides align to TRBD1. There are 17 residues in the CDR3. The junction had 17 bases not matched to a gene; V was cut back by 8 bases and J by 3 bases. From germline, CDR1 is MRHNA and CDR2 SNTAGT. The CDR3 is CASHPEGLGQGDYGYTF. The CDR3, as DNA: TGTGCCAGCCACCCAGAGGGGTTAGGACAGGGAGACTATGGCTACACCTTC.

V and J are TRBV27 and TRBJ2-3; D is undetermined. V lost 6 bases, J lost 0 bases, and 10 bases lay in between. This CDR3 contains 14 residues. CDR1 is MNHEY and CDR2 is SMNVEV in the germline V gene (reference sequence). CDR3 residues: CASRPLESTDTQYF. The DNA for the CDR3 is TGTGCCAGCAGGCCCCTAGAAAGCACAGATACGCAGTATTTT.

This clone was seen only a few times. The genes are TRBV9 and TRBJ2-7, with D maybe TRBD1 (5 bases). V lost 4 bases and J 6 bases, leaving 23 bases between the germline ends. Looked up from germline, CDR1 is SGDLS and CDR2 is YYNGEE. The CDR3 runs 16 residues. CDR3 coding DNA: TGTGCCAGCAGCCCCCAAAGGGGTGCCTCTCACTCCGAGCAGTACTTC. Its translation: CASSPQRGASHSEQYF.

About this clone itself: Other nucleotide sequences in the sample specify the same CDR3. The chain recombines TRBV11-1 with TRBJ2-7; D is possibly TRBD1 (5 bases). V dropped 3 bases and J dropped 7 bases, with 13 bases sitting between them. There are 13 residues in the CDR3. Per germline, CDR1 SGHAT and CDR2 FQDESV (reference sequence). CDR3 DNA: TGTGCCAGCAGCTTTAATCAGGGAAGGGAGCAGTACTTC. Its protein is CASSFNQGREQYF.

CDR3 sequence reads: CASSDIYSTYEQYF. The CDR3, as DNA: TGTGCCAGCAGTGATATCTACAGCACCTACGAGCAGTACTTC. This rearrangement joins TRBV6-5 to TRBJ2-7; unclear D gene. CDR3 length: 14 residues. The V end lost 5 bases, the J end lost 2 bases, and 13 bases lay between the germline ends. Germline loops: CDR1 MNHEY, CDR2 SVGAGI.

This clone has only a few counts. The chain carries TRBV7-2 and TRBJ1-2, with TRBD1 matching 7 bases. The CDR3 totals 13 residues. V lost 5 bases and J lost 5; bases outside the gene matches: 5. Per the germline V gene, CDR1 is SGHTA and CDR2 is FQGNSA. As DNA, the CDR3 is TGTGCCAGCAGCCGAGACAGGGAGTATGGCTACACCTTC. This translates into CASSRDREYGYTF.

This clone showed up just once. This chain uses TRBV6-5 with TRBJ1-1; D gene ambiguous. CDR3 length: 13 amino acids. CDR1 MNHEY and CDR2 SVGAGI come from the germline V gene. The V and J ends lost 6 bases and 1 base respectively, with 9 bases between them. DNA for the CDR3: TGTGCCAGCAGGCGTCGCGGGAACACTGAAGCTTTCTTT. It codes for CASRRRGNTEAFF.

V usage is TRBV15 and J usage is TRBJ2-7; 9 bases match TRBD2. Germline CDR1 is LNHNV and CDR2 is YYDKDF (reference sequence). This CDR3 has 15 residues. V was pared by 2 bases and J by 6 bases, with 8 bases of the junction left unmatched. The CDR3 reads CATSRPGTSSGEQYF. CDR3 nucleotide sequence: TGTGCCACCAGCAGACCCGGGACTAGCTCGGGCGAGCAGTACTTC.

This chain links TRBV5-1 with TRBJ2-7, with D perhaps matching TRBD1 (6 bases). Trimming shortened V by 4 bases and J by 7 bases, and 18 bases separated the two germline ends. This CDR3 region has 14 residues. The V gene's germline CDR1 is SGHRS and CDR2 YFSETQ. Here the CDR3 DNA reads TGCGCCAGCAGCGGCGAACTTAGAACAGGGGAGCAGTACTTC. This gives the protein CASSGELRTGEQYF. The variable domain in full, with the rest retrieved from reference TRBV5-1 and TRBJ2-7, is KAGVTQTPRYLIKTRGQQVTLSCSPISGHRSVSWYQQTPGQGLQFLFEYFSETQRNKGNFPGRFSGRQFSNSRSEMNVSTLELGDSALYLCASSGELRTGEQYFGPGTRLTVT.

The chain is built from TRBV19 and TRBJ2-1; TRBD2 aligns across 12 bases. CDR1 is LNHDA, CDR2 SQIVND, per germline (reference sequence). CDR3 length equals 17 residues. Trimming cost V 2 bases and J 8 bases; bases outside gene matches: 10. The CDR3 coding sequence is TGTGCCAGTAGTATATCGTCTCTAGCGGGGGGGCCCCATGAGCAGTTCTTC. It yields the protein CASSISSLAGGPHEQFF.

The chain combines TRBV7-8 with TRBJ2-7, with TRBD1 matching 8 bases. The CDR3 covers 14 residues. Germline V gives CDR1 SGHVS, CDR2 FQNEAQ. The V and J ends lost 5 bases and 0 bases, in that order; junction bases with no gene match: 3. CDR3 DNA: TGTGCCAGCAGCCGGGGGACAGGCTCCTACGAGCAGTACTTC. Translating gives CASSRGTGSYEQYF.

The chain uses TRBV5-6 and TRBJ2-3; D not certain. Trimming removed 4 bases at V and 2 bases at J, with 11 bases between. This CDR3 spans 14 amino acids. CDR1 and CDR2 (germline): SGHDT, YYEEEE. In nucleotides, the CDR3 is TGTGCCAGCAGCCCCAGCGCCTCCACAGATACGCAGTATTTT. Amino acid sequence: CASSPSASTDTQYF.

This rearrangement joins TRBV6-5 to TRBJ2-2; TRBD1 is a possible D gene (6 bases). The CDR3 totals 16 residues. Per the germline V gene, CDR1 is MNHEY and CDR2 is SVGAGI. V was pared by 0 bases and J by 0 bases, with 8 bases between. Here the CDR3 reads CASSYSGHPNTGELFF. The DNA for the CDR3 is TGTGCCAGCAGTTACTCGGGACATCCGAACACCGGGGAGCTGTTTTTT.

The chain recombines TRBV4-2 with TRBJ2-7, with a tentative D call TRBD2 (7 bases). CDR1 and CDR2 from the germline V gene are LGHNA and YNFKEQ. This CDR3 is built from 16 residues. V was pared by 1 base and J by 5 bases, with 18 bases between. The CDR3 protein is CASSQVRGGVQDEQYF. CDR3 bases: TGTGCCAGCAGCCAAGTTCGAGGGGGGGTACAGGACGAGCAGTACTTC.

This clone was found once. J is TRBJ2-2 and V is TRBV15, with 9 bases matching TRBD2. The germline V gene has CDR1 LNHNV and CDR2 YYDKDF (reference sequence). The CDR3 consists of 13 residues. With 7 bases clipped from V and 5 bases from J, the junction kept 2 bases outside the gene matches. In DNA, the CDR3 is TGTGCCACCACTAGCGGGGAGACCGGGGAGCTGTTTTTT. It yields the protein CATTSGETGELFF.

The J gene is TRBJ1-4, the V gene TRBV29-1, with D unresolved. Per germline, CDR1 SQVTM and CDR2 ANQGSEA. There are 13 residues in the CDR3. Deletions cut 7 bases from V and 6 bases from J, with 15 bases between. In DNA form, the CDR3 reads TGCAGCGCCCAAACTGTAACCCATGAAAAACTGTTTTTT. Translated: CSAQTVTHEKLFF.

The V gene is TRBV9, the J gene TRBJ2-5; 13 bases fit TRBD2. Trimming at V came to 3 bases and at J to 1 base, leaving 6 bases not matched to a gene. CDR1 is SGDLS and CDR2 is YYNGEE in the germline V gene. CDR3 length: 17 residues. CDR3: CASSGRLAGGFQETQYF. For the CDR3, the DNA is TGTGCCAGCAGCGGGAGACTAGCGGGGGGATTCCAAGAGACCCAGTACTTC.

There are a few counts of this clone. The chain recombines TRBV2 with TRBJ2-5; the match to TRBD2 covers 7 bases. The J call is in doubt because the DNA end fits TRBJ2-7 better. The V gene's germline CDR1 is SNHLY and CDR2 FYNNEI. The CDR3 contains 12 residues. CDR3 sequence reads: CASRRGEYEQYF. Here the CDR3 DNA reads TGTGCCAGCAGACGGGGGGAATACGAGCAGTACTTC.

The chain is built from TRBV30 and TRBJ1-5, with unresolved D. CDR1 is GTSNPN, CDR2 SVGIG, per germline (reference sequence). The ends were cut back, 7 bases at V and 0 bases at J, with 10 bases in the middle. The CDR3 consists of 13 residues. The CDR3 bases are TGTGCCTATACAGAACATAGCAATCAGCCCCAGCATTTT. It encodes CAYTEHSNQPQHF.

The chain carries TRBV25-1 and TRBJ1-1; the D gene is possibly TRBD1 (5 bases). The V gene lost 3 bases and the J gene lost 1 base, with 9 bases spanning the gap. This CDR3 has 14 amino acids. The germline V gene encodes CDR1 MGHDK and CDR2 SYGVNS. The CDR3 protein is CASSDLTANTEAFF. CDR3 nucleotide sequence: TGTGCCAGCAGTGACCTGACAGCGAACACTGAAGCTTTCTTT.

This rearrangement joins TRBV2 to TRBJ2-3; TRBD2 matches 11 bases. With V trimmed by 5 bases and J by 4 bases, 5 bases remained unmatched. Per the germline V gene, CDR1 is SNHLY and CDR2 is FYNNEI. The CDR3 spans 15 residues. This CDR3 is CASSQLAGDADTQYF. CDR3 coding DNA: TGTGCCAGCAGTCAACTAGCGGGAGACGCAGATACGCAGTATTTT.

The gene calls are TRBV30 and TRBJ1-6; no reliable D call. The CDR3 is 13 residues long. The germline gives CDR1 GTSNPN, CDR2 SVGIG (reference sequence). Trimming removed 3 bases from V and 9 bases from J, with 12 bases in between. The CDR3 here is CAWRGESSSPLHF. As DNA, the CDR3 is TGTGCCTGGAGGGGCGAGAGTAGTTCACCCCTCCACTTT.

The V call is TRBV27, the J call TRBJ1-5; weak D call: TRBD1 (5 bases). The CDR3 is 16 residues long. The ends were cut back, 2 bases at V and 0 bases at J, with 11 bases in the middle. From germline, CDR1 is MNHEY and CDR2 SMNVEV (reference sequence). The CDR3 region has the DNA TGTGCCAGCAGTTTAAAGACAGATCATAGCAATCAGCCCCAGCATTTT. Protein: CASSLKTDHSNQPQHF.

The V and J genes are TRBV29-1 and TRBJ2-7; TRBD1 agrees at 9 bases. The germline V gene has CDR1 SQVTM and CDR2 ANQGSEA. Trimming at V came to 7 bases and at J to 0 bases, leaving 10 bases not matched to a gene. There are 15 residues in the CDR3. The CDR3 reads CSARQTGQGSYEQYF. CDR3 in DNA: TGCAGCGCACGACAGACGGGACAGGGCTCCTACGAGCAGTACTTC.

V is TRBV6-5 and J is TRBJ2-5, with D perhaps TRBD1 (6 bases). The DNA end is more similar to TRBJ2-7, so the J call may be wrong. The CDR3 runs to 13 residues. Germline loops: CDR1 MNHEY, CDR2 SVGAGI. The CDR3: CASSRDIFGEQYF. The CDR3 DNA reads TGTGCCAGCAGTCGGGACATTTTCGGCGAGCAGTACTTC.

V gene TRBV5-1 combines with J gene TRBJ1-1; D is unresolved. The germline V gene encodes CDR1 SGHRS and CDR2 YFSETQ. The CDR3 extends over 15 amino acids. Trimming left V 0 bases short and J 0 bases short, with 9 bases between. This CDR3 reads CASSLGGILNTEAFF. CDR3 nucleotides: TGCGCCAGCAGCTTGGGCGGGATTTTGAACACTGAAGCTTTCTTT.

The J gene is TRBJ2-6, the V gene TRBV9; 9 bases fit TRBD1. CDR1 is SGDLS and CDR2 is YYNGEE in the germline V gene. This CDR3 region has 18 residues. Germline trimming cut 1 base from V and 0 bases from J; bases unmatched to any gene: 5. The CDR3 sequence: CASSVRDRVFSGANVLTF. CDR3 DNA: TGTGCCAGCAGCGTACGGGACAGGGTCTTCTCTGGGGCCAACGTCCTGACTTTC.

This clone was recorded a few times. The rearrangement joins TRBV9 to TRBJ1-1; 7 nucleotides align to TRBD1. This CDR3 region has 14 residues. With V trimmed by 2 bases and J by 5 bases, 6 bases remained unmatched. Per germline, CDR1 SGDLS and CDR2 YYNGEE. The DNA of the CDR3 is TGTGCCAGCAGCGTCGACTACAGGGGAACTGAAGCTTTCTTT. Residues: CASSVDYRGTEAFF.